This TCR beta chain emerged from a study of Graves' ophthalmopathy and Graves' hyperthyroidism. Study observations and caveats: Discriminating ophthalmopathy from stable hyperthyroidism, a 13-signature model attained a sensitivity of about 88% and a specificity of about 79%.

Note on this clonotype: No antigen is known for it.

From RNA, the CDR3 regions of TCR beta chains were amplified and sequenced. First-round RT-PCR relied on HTBI primers, and a second-round multiplex PCR came next. Each CDR3 protein is one row after TCRdb ran MiXCR on the multiplex PCR reads. The data contain under 350,000 distinct CDR3 sequences, around a sixth of them singletons. V lost 2 bases and J lost 6, with 17 bases in between. The CDR3 contains 15 residues. CDR1 is MNHEY, CDR2 SVGAGI, per germline. The TCR comes from an adult man with Graves' ophthalmopathy. V is TRBV6-5 and J is TRBJ2-7; a weak D match, TRBD1 (6 bases). The source material was peripheral blood. Here the CDR3 reads CASSYQGHRRGEQYF. CDR3 nucleotide sequence: TGTGCCAGCAGTTACCAGGGACACCGACGGGGCGAGCAGTACTTC.